These T cell receptor beta chains were read from a single sample in a study of blood T cell repertoires in COVID-19. Assay: immunoSEQ multiplex PCR; the TCRdb copy retains only in-frame clones and omits some. The sample carries about 480,000 clones, roughly 90% recorded once. Input material: PBMCs or T cells enriched from blood (not recorded which). The receptors derive from a woman in her forties who had recovered from COVID-19. CDR3s leave out the opening cysteine and the closing phenylalanine or tryptophan. Clone size is given for some rows only: seen once, a few or many times, or a class if the clone is expanded.

CDR3: ASSGKSYNEQF
V: TRBV2
size: once

CDR3: ASGGRETHGYT
V: TRBV19
size: .

CDR3: ATLPPGGSLYEQY
V: TRBV6-5
size: .

CDR3: ASSYGTGQNTIY
V: TRBV6-5
size: .

CDR3: ATSDFDRTDTQY
V: TRBV24-1
size: .

CDR3: ASSQGRSYT
V: TRBV7-6
size: .

CDR3: ASSLGYSQPQH
V: TRBV27
size: .

CDR3: ASSQVLQETQY
V: TRBV3-1/TRBV3-2
size: .

CDR3: ASTTTDRLLETQY
V: TRBV7-9
size: .

CDR3: AIRANTDTQY
V: TRBV10-3
size: .

CDR3: ASSVAQGTSEQY
V: TRBV9
size: .

CDR3: ATNKDSNQPQH
V: TRBV24-1
size: .

CDR3: ATSDSTQGASTDTQY
V: TRBV24-1
size: .

CDR3: ASSQAIVAGLGYGYT
V: TRBV3-1/TRBV3-2
size: .

CDR3: ASSSIPGGNYGYT
V: TRBV19
size: once

CDR3: AISGGQATYEQY
V: TRBV10-3
size: .

CDR3: ASSVQFSGANVLT
V: TRBV25-1
size: .

CDR3: ASSQVPLLNPTSGRQYEQY
V: TRBV4-1
size: .

CDR3: ASSSGLMNTEAF
V: TRBV9
size: once

CDR3: ASSARTDYNEQF
V: TRBV11-3
size: .

CDR3: ATSLVRGGEQF
V: TRBV24-1
size: once

CDR3: ASSSYGSTYEQY
V: TRBV5-4
size: .

CDR3: ASSPGTGVNYGYT
V: TRBV4-3
size: .

CDR3: AISTEAF
V: TRBV28
size: .

CDR3: ASSRPGLAALYEQY
V: TRBV6-2/TRBV6-3
size: few

CDR3: ASSIGLAGPYEQY
V: TRBV7-9
size: .

CDR3: ASSPRDKVREQY
V: TRBV7-8
size: once

CDR3: ASSFTPRLETQY
V: TRBV7-9
size: .

CDR3: ASSVGGRARDTGELF
V: TRBV9
size: .

CDR3: ASSLRVLIRDLQETQY
V: TRBV5-1
size: .

CDR3: ASSFYLQGSDGYT
V: TRBV5-1
size: .

CDR3: ASSETINQPQH
V: TRBV6-1
size: .

CDR3: ASSPGTSRTDTQY
V: TRBV11-3
size: .

CDR3: ASSQVGGVEAF
V: TRBV3-1/TRBV3-2
size: .

CDR3: ASRETSGRTVYNEQF
V: TRBV2
size: .

CDR3: ASSTGTGLETQY
V: TRBV5-1
size: .

CDR3: ASSLTGQGAGYT
V: TRBV27
size: .

CDR3: ASSEYWDTEKLF
V: TRBV25-1
size: .

CDR3: ASSQQGQVAYEQY
V: TRBV4-1
size: .

CDR3: ASSPPRSPISGANVLT
V: TRBV3-1/TRBV3-2
size: .

CDR3: ASSSGTGWGIETQY
V: TRBV19
size: .

CDR3: ASSLSEGGNGYT
V: TRBV4-1
size: .

CDR3: ASSGGWEIGTDTQY
V: TRBV6-1
size: .

CDR3: ASSDNSGTGNEQF
V: TRBV7-2
size: .

CDR3: ASRPRSGQGTDTQY
V: TRBV5-1
size: few

CDR3: ASSPRQKTTYGYT
V: TRBV27
size: .

CDR3: ASSMGLAGLVETQY
V: TRBV19
size: .

CDR3: ASSQETSVFVYEQF
V: TRBV4-1
size: .

CDR3: ASRRGRNTEAF
V: TRBV6-5
size: .

CDR3: ASSRQGISYEQY
V: TRBV27
size: .

CDR3: ASSPRNTEAF
V: TRBV12-3/TRBV12-4
size: .

CDR3: ASSYRGQFFSPLH
V: TRBV6-5
size: .

CDR3: ASSDLGLGGTGELF
V: TRBV25-1
size: .

CDR3: ASSLSSQGHTEAF
V: TRBV11-3
size: .

CDR3: ASSVERHTGELF
V: TRBV6-4
size: .

CDR3: ASSLDPDYDTQY
V: TRBV5-1
size: .

CDR3: ASSPERETSQVSYNEQF
V: TRBV3-1/TRBV3-2
size: .